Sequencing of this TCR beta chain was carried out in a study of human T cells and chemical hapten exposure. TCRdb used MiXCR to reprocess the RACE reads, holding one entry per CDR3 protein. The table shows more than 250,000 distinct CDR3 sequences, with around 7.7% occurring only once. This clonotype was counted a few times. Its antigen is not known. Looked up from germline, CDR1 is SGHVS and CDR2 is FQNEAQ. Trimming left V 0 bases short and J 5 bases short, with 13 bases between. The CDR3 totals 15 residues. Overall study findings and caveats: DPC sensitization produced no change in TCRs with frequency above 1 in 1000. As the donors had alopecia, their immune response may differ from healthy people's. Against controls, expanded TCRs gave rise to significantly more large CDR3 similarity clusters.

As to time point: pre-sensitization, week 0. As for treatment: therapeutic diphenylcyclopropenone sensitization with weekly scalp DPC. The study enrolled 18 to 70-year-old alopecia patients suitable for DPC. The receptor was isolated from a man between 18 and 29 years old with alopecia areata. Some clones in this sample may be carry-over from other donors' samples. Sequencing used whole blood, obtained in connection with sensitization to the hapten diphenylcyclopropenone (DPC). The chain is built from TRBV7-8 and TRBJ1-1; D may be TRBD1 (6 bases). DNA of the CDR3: TGTGCCAGCAGCTTAGCGTGGGCAGGGGTTACTGAAGCTTTCTTT. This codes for CASSLAWAGVTEAFF.